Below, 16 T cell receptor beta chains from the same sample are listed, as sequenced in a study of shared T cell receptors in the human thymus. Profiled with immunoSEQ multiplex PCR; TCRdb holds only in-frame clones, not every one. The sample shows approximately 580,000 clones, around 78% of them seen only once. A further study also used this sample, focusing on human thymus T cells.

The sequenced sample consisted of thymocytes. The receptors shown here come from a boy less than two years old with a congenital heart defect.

CDR3 DNA: TGTGCCAGCAGTCTAATTCCGGGACAGGGAAGCAATCAGCCCCAGCATTTT. Its translation: CASSLIPGQGSNQPQHF. The V call is TRBV27, the J call TRBJ1-5; TRBD1 matches at 9 bases. CDR1 and CDR2 (germline): MNHEY, SMNVEV (reference sequence). This CDR3 has 17 amino acids. J was trimmed by 1 base and V by 5 bases; bases with no gene match: 9.

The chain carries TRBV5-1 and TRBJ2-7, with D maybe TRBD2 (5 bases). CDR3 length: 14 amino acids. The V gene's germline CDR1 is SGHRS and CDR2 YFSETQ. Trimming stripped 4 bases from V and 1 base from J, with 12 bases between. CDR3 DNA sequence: TGCGCCAGCAGCCCGGCCGGCGGGTCCTACGAGCAGTACTTC. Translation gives CASSPAGGSYEQYF.

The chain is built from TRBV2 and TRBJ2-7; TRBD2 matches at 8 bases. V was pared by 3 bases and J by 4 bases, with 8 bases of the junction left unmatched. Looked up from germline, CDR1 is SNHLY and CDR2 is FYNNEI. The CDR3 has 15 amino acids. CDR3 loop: CASSEGPGGPYEQYF. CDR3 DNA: TGTGCCAGCAGTGAGGGGCCGGGAGGGCCTTACGAGCAGTACTTC. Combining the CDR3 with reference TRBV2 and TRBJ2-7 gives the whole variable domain EPEVTQTPSHQVTQMGQEVILRCVPISNHLYFYWYRQILGQKVEFLVSFYNNEISEKSEIFDDQFSVERPDGSNFTLKIRSTKLEDSAMYFCASSEGPGGPYEQYFGPGTRLTVT.

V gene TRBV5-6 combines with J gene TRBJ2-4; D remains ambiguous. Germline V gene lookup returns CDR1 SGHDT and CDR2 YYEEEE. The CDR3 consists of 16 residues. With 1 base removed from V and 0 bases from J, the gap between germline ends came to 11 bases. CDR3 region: CASSLSLTLAKNIQYF. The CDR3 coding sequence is TGTGCCAGCAGCTTGTCTCTGACACTAGCCAAAAACATTCAGTACTTC.

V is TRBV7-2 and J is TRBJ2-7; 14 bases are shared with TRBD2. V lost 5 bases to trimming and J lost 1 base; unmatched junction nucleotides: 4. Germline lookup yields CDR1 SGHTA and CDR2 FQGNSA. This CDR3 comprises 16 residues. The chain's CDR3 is CASSPRTSGRSYEQYF. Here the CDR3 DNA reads TGTGCCAGCAGCCCCCGGACTAGCGGGAGGTCCTACGAGCAGTACTTC.

CDR3 sequence (DNA): TGTGCCAGCAGCTACCGGCCTAACGGGGGTAACTATGGCTACACCTTC. Translated, it gives CASSYRPNGGNYGYTF. This chain joins TRBV7-9 and TRBJ1-2; D is perhaps TRBD1 (5 bases). The CDR3 loop spans 16 amino acids. The V end lost 4 bases, the J end lost 1 base, and 16 bases lay between the germline ends. Germline V gene sequence: CDR1 SEHNR, CDR2 FQNEAQ (reference sequence).

CDR3 protein: CASSQGITSGRITGELFF. The CDR3 region has the DNA TGCGCCAGCAGCCAAGGGATTACTAGCGGGAGAATCACCGGGGAGCTGTTTTTT. V usage is TRBV4-3 and J usage is TRBJ2-2; 11 bases fit TRBD2. Losses at the gene ends were 1 base for V and 4 bases for J; bases not matched to a gene: 8. The CDR3 contains 18 residues. Germline CDR1 and CDR2: LGHNA and YSLEER.

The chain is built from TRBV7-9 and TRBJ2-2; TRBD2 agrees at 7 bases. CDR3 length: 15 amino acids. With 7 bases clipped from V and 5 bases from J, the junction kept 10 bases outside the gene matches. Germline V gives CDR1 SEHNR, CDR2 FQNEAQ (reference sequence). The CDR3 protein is CASTCWGGRTGELFF. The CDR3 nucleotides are TGTGCCAGCACCTGCTGGGGGGGTAGGACCGGGGAGCTGTTTTTT. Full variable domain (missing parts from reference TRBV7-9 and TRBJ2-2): DTGVSQNPRHKITKRGQNVTFRCDPISEHNRLYWYRQTLGQGPEFLTYFQNEAQLEKSRLLSDRFSAERPKGSFSTLEIQRTEQGDSAMYLCASTCWGGRTGELFFGEGSRLTVL.

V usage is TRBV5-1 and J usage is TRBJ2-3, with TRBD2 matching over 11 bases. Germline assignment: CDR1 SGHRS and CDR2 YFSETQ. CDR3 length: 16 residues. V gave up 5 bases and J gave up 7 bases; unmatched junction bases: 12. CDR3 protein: CASRAPSGGSGHTQYF. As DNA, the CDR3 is TGCGCCAGCAGGGCTCCTAGCGGGGGGAGCGGACATACGCAGTATTTT.

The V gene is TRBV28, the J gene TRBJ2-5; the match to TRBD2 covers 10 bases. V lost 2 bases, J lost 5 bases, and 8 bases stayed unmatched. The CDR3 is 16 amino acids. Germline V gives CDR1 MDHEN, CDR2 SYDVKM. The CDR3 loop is CASSLVSSGSLETQYF. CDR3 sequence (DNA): TGTGCCAGCAGTTTAGTATCTAGCGGGAGTCTGGAGACCCAGTACTTC. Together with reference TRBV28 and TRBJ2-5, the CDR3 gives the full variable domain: DVKVTQSSRYLVKRTGEKVFLECVQDMDHENMFWYRQDPGLGLRLIYFSYDVKMKEKGDIPEGYSVSREKKERFSLILESASTNQTSMYLCASSLVSSGSLETQYFGPGTRLLVL.

The CDR3 region is CASSLLSGRSYNEQFF. CDR3 bases: TGTGCCAGCAGCTTATTGAGCGGGAGATCCTACAATGAGCAGTTCTTC. This chain connects TRBV5-4 to TRBJ2-1; 8 bases align to TRBD2. V lost 2 bases to trimming and J lost 1 base; unmatched junction nucleotides: 5. The CDR3 is 16 amino acids. Per the germline V gene, CDR1 is SGHNT and CDR2 is YYREEE (reference sequence).

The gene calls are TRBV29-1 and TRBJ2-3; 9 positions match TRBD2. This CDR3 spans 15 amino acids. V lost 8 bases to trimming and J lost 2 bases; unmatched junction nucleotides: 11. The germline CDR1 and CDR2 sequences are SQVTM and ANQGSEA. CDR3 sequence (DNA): TGCAGCCTTGGGGCGGGAGGGCCGACCACAGATACGCAGTATTTT. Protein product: CSLGAGGPTTDTQYF.

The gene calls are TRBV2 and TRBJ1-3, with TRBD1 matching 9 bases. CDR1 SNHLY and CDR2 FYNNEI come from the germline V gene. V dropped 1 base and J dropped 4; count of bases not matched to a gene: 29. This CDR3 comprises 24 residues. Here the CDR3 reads CASSEDWGRGGFEGTGPRGNTIYF. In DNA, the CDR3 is TGTGCCAGCAGTGAAGATTGGGGTCGCGGAGGTTTTGAGGGGACAGGGCCGCGAGGAAACACCATATATTTT.

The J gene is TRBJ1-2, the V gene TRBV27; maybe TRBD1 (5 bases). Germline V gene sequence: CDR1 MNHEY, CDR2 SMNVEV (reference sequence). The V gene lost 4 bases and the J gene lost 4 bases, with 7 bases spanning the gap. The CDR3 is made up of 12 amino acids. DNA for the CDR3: TGTGCCAGCAGTTCGGACACCTATGGCTACACCTTC. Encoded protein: CASSSDTYGYTF.

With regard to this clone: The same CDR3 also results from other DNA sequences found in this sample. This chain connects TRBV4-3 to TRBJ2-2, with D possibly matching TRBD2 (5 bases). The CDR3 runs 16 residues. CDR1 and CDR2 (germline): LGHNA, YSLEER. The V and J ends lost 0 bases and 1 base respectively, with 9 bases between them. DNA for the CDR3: TGCGCCAGCAGCCAAGAGGTGGCGGGGAACACCGGGGAGCTGTTTTTT. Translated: CASSQEVAGNTGELFF.

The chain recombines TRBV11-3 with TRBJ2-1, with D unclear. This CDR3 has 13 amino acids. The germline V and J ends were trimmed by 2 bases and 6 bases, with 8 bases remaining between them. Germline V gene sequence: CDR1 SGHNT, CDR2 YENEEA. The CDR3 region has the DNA TGTGCCAGCAGCTTACCTAGGATCAATGAGCAGTTCTTC. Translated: CASSLPRINEQFF.